This T cell receptor beta chain came from a study of spatial heterogeneity in lung cancer. In TCRdb, the 5' RACE reads were re-called with MiXCR into one record per CDR3 protein. The repertoire consists of roughly 28,000 distinct CDR3 sequences, with around 7.4% occurring once and the leading ten covering more than 20%. A note on this clonotype: The target antigen is unknown.

Time point defined: sample taken at primary tumor resection. Tumor, nontumor lung or frozen PBMC supplied whole RNA that was sequenced unsorted. Study-level points and caveats: Tumor mutation counts were tracked by expanded intratumoral alpha and beta TCR counts.

The origin of this receptor is a male donor with early-stage non-small cell lung cancer. Sequencing was performed on lung tumor tissue, taken at surgery.

The DNA of the CDR3 is TGTGCCAGCAGCTCACCTAGGGGACAGGGGGCAAGCACAGATACGCAGTATTTT. Residues: CASSSPRGQGASTDTQYF. The chain recombines TRBV7-2 with TRBJ2-3, with TRBD1 identical over 12 bases. J was trimmed by 0 bases and V by 4 bases; bases with no gene match: 8. The CDR3 is 18 amino acids. Germline assignment: CDR1 SGHTA and CDR2 FQGNSA.